Below, 18 T cell receptor beta chains from the same sample are listed, as sequenced in a study of blood T cells in healthy people across ages. Through a sample-barcoded 5' primer and a J-beta primer mix, a second PCR was run for roughly 6 to 11 cycles. TCRdb reprocessed the 5' RACE reads with MiXCR, giving one entry per CDR3 protein. The repertoire holds over a million distinct CDR3 sequences, approximately 25% seen once, with approximately 0.71% in the top ten. This sample also belongs to another study, concerning T cells of mothers and their children.

The sequenced sample consisted of blood. These receptors came from a girl aged 2-10 years in good health.

CDR3 coding DNA: TGTGCCAGCGGACCAGTGACAGGATTAGGGCAGTACTTC. Its protein is CASGPVTGLGQYF. The rearrangement links TRBV6-5 to TRBJ2-5, with D perhaps TRBD1 (6 bases). The germline gives CDR1 MNHEY, CDR2 SVGAGI. Trimming cost V 8 bases and J 11 bases, with 21 bases left between them. The CDR3 has 13 amino acids.

This clonotype was found a few times. The V call is TRBV12-3 or TRBV12-4, the J call TRBJ2-7; D not resolved. The CDR3 is made up of 13 amino acids. Trimming removed 6 bases from V and 0 bases from J, with 9 bases in between. The CDR3 protein is CASRPTNSYEQYF. CDR3 nucleotides: TGTGCCAGCAGACCGACCAACTCCTACGAGCAGTACTTC.

This clonotype has at least ten counts. The junction shows a germline mismatch at one end, possibly a read error. The chain uses TRBV7-7 and TRBJ2-5; D is possibly TRBD1 (5 bases). The germline V gene has CDR1 SSHAT and CDR2 FNYEAQ (reference sequence). The CDR3 is 12 residues long. This CDR3 reads CASSDSRGTQYF. CDR3 sequence (DNA): TGTGCTAGCAGCGACAGCCGAGGGACCCAGTACTTC.

This chain connects TRBV13 to TRBJ2-4; 10 bases align to TRBD1. The CDR3 sequence is 15 residues long. Per the germline V gene, CDR1 is PRHDT and CDR2 is FYEKMQ (reference sequence). The V gene end was trimmed by 1 base and the J gene end by 7 bases; junction bases not matched to a gene: 4. The CDR3 here is CASSLVGTGVNIQYF. In DNA form, the CDR3 reads TGTGCCAGCAGCTTAGTGGGGACAGGGGTTAACATTCAGTACTTC.

This clonotype was counted between two and nine times. The chain combines TRBV10-3 with TRBJ2-3; 12 nucleotides match TRBD2. Trimming cost V 4 bases and J 2 bases; bases outside gene matches: 4. There are 16 residues in the CDR3. Per germline, CDR1 ENHRY and CDR2 SYGVKD. CDR3 region: CAISGLAGAVTDTQYF. The CDR3 DNA is TGTGCCATCAGTGGACTAGCGGGGGCCGTCACAGATACGCAGTATTTT.

This chain connects TRBV18 to TRBJ2-3, with D perhaps matching TRBD2 (6 bases). The CDR3 extends over 14 amino acids. Trimming took 4 bases from V and 5 from J, leaving 13 bases between them. Per the germline V gene, CDR1 is KGHSH and CDR2 is LQKENI. The CDR3 loop reads CASSRTGVGDTQYF. CDR3 nucleotides: TGTGCCAGCTCACGCACGGGGGTCGGAGATACGCAGTATTTT.

The chain joins TRBV20-1 to TRBJ2-3; no firm D call. The CDR3 extends over 16 amino acids. V was pared by 5 bases and J by 0 bases, with 18 bases between. Germline CDR1 reads DFQATT; CDR2 reads SNEGSKA (reference sequence). The CDR3 DNA sequence: TGCAGTGCTCAGCCTCTTCTGGAGTGGAGCACAGATACGCAGTATTTT. Amino acid sequence: CSAQPLLEWSTDTQYF.

The chain combines TRBV6-5 with TRBJ1-2; TRBD1 might be the D (5 bases). The CDR3 length is 13 residues. Trimming shortened V by 7 bases and J by 5 bases, and 14 bases separated the two germline ends. Germline CDR1 reads MNHEY; CDR2 reads SVGAGI. The CDR3 bases are TGTGCCAGCACCTTAGGGGAGTGGTATGGCTACACCTTC. It specifies CASTLGEWYGYTF.

This clonotype was seen a few times. This chain connects TRBV20-1 to TRBJ2-7; perhaps TRBD1 as D (6 bases). The CDR3 totals 15 residues. CDR1 DFQATT and CDR2 SNEGSKA come from the germline V gene (reference sequence). The V end lost 2 bases, the J end lost 2 bases, and 16 bases lay between the germline ends. The CDR3 DNA follows: TGCAGTGCTAGATTACTAAACAGGGTCCCCTACGAGCAGTACTTC. Protein sequence: CSARLLNRVPYEQYF.

A few counts support this clonotype. This chain joins TRBV4-1 and TRBJ2-1, with D possibly TRBD2 on 6 matching bases. The end of the DNA is better explained by TRBJ2-5, so the J call may be wrong. The germline V gene encodes CDR1 MGHRA and CDR2 YSYEKL. The CDR3 has 12 residues. The CDR3 sequence is CASSQDGGAQYF. CDR3 nucleotides: TGCGCCAGCAGCCAAGACGGAGGGGCCCAGTACTTC.

In its sample, this clonotype was seen a few times. The V gene is TRBV29-1, the J gene TRBJ2-2; D remains unclear. Germline V lookup: CDR1 SQVTM, CDR2 ANQGSEA. V lost 4 bases to trimming and J lost 3 bases, with 9 bases between them. This CDR3 comprises 13 residues. This CDR3 reads CSVGQVYTGELFF. CDR3 coding DNA: TGCAGCGTTGGGCAGGTCTACACCGGGGAGCTGTTTTTT.

The genes are TRBV4-3 and TRBJ2-1; 7 bases agree with TRBD1. The CDR3 spans 18 residues. The V gene's germline CDR1 is LGHNA and CDR2 YSLEER. V dropped 0 bases and J dropped 3; count of bases not matched to a gene: 11. The CDR3 reads CASSQDPEGALGYNEQFF. The CDR3 DNA is TGCGCCAGCAGCCAAGATCCAGAGGGGGCCCTCGGCTACAATGAGCAGTTCTTC.

This clonotype was seen a handful of times. The chain couples TRBV6-1 to TRBJ1-1; TRBD1 matches at 7 bases. Losses at the gene ends were 11 bases for V and 6 bases for J; bases not matched to a gene: 15. This CDR3 contains 14 residues. CDR1 is MNHNS, CDR2 SASEGT, per germline. CDR3 in amino acids: CAVITGQGGPEAFF. The CDR3 DNA reads as TGTGCCGTTATAACAGGGCAGGGGGGGCCTGAAGCTTTCTTT.

In its sample, this clonotype was seen a few times. J is TRBJ2-7 and V is TRBV4-3, with D perhaps matching TRBD2 (6 bases). The CDR3 length is 15 residues. Germline values: CDR1 LGHNA, CDR2 YSLEER. V lost 0 bases to trimming and J lost 2 bases, with 11 bases between them. The CDR3 reads CASSQDGGEPYEQYF. DNA for the CDR3: TGCGCCAGCAGCCAAGACGGAGGGGAACCCTACGAGCAGTACTTC.

The chain uses TRBV6-1 and TRBJ2-6, with a possible D match to TRBD1 (5 bases). Trimming pared 1 base from V and 4 bases from J, leaving 20 bases between. This CDR3 region has 19 residues. The germline V gene has CDR1 MNHNS and CDR2 SASEGT. The CDR3 region has the DNA TGTGCCAGCAGTGAAGAGTGGGGCACCGACATGAGAGGGGCCAACGTCCTGACTTTC. Its translation: CASSEEWGTDMRGANVLTF.

The chain links TRBV18 to TRBJ2-7; 7 nucleotides line up with TRBD1. The CDR3 sequence is 18 residues long. V lost 2 bases, J lost 0 bases, and 13 bases stayed unmatched. Germline V lookup: CDR1 KGHSH, CDR2 LQKENI. The CDR3 region is CASSPVGSTGVISYEQYF. In DNA, the CDR3 is TGTGCCAGCTCACCAGTGGGATCTACAGGGGTGATCTCCTACGAGCAGTACTTC. Complete variable domain (other parts from reference TRBV18 and TRBJ2-7): NAGVMQNPRHLVRRRGQEARLRCSPMKGHSHVYWYRQLPEEGLKFMVYLQKENIIDESGMPKERFSAEFPKEGPSILRIQQVVRGDSAAYFCASSPVGSTGVISYEQYFGPGTRLTVT.

This chain joins TRBV6-5 and TRBJ1-1; D not certain. This CDR3 is 14 amino acids long. In germline, CDR1 is MNHEY, CDR2 SVGAGI. Trimming took off 7 bases at V and 0 bases at J, with 12 bases between the two ends. The CDR3 sequence: CASTLHVLNTEAFF. In DNA, the CDR3 is TGTGCCAGCACCCTTCACGTACTGAACACTGAAGCTTTCTTT.

This clonotype was recorded a few times. This chain uses TRBV7-2 with TRBJ2-7, with D perhaps matching TRBD1 or TRBD2 (6 bases each). This CDR3 comprises 15 residues. Germline V gene data show CDR1 as SGHTA and CDR2 as FQGNSA. Between the trimmed V and J ends, which lost 5 bases and 5 bases, there was a span of 19 bases. CDR3 nucleotide sequence: TGTGCCAGCAGCCGACAGGAAACCGGGAGCCACGAGCAGTACTTC. Protein: CASSRQETGSHEQYF.